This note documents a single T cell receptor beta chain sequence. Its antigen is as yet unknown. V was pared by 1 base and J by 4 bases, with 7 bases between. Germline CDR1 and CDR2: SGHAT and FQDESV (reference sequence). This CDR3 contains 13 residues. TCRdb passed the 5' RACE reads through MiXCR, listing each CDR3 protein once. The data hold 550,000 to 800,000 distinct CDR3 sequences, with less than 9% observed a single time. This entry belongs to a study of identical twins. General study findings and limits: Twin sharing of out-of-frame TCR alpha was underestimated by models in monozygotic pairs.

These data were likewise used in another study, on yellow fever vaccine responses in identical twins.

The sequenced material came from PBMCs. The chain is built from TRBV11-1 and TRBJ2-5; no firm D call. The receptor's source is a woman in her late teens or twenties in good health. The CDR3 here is CASSLEHAETQYF. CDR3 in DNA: TGTGCCAGCAGCTTAGAACACGCAGAGACCCAGTACTTC.